This T cell receptor beta chain was sequenced in a study of graft-versus-host responses after intestinal transplantation. Background on the study: Recipients received multivisceral, liver-intestinal, or isolated intestinal transplants. Recipients were all induced with anti-thymocyte globulin, then given tacrolimus and steroids for around three years. Study-wide results and limits: GvH clones occurred in recipient marrow; some first appeared in ileum or blood.

Here immunoSEQ multiplex PCR was the method, and the copy in TCRdb shows in-frame clones only, minus some. The sample includes approximately 130,000 clones, approximately 92% of them seen just once. On this clone: Its antigen is not identified.

V lost 4 bases, J lost 7 bases, and 9 bases lay in between. The CDR3 runs to 12 residues. CDR1 is SGHDT, CDR2 YYEEEE, per germline. This TCR came from a human donor who received an intestinal transplant. The rearrangement uses TRBV5-6 and TRBJ2-1, with unresolved D. Sequenced here: unstimulated CD4+ T cells sorted from spleen or lymph node cells, sampled before intestinal transplant. CDR3 sequence: CASSRPVNEQFF. The CDR3 nucleotides are TGTGCCAGCAGCCGCCCGGTAAATGAGCAGTTCTTC.